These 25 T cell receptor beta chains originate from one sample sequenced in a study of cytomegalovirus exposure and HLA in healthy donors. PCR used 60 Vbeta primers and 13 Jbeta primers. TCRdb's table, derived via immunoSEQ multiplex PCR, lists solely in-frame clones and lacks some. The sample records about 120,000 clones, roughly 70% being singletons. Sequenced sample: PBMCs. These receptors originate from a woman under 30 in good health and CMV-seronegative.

The CDR3 loop is CASSGPRGTDYSNQPQHF. DNA of the CDR3: TGTGCCAGCAGTGGGCCCAGGGGGACAGACTATAGCAATCAGCCCCAGCATTTT. This chain joins TRBV6-1 and TRBJ1-5; 7 bases agree with TRBD1. Germline V gives CDR1 MNHNS, CDR2 SASEGT. Germline trimming cut 4 bases from V and 0 bases from J; bases unmatched to any gene: 12. There are 18 residues in the CDR3.

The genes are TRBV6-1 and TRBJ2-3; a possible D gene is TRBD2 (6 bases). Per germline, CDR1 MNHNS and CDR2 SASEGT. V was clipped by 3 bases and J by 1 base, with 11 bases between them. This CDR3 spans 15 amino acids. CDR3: CASSEEGYRTDTQYF. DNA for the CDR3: TGTGCCAGCAGTGAGGAGGGCTACCGCACAGATACGCAGTATTTT.

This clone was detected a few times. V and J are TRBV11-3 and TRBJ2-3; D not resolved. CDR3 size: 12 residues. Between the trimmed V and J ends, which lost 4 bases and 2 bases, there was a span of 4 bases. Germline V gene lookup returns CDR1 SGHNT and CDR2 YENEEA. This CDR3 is CASSSFTDTQYF. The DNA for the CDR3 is TGTGCCAGCAGCTCTTTCACAGATACGCAGTATTTT.

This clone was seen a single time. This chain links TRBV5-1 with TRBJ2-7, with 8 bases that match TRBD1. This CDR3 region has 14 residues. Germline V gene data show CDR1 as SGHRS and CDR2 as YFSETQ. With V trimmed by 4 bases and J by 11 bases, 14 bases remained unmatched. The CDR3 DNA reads TGCGCCAGCAGCCCCCTGGACAGGGATCTACGAAAGTACTTC. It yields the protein CASSPLDRDLRKYF.

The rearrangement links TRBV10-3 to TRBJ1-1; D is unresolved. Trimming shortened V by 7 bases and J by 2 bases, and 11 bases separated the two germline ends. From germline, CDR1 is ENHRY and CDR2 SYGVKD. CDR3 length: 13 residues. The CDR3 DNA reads TGTGCCATCACAGGACTCCTAAACACTGAAGCTTTCTTT. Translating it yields CAITGLLNTEAFF.

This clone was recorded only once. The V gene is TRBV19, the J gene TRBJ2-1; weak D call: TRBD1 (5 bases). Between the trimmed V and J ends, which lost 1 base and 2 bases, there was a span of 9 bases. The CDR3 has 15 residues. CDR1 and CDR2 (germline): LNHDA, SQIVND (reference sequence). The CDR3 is CASSIVAGPYNEQFF. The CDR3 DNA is TGTGCCAGTAGTATAGTGGCAGGGCCCTACAATGAGCAGTTCTTC.

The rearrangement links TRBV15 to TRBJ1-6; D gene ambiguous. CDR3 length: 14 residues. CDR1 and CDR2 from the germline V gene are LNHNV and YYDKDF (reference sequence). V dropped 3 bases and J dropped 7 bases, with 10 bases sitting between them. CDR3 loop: CATSSPGINSPLHF. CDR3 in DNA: TGTGCCACCAGCAGCCCGGGGATCAATTCACCCCTCCACTTT.

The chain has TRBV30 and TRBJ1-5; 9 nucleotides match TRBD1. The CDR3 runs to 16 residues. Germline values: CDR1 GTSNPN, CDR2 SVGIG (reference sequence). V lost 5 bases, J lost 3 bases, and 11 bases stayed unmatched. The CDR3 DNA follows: TGTGCCTGGGGGCGGCACCGGGACAGGGTCAATCAGCCCCAGCATTTT. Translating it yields CAWGRHRDRVNQPQHF.

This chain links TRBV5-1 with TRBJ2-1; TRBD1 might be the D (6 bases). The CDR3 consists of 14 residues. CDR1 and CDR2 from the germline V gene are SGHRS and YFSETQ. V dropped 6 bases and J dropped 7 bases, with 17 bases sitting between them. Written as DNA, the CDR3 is TGCGCCAGCACCCGGTCAGGGGTTACGAATGAGCAGTTCTTC. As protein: CASTRSGVTNEQFF.

CDR3 in amino acids: CASSLEGTDYTEAFF. Written as DNA, the CDR3 is TGCGCCAGCAGCTTGGAGGGGACAGACTACACTGAAGCTTTCTTT. The V call is TRBV5-1, the J call TRBJ1-1, with TRBD1 matching over 7 bases. The CDR3 runs 15 residues. The V gene's germline CDR1 is SGHRS and CDR2 YFSETQ. After removal of 0 bases from V and 3 bases from J, the junction contained 5 bases not matched to a gene.

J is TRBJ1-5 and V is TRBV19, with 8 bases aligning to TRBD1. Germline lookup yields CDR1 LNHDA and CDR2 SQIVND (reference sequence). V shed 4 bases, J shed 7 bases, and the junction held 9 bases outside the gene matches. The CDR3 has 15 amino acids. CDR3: CASSKGTGVVQPQHF. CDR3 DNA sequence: TGTGCCAGTAGTAAAGGGACAGGCGTGGTACAGCCCCAGCATTTT.

DNA of the CDR3: TGCGCCAGCAGCTCGGAGTCACTCAATAATTCACCCCTCCACTTT. Encoded protein: CASSSESLNNSPLHF. The chain joins TRBV5-1 to TRBJ1-6; D uncertain. CDR1 is SGHRS, CDR2 YFSETQ, per germline. The CDR3 runs to 15 residues. V lost 3 bases, J lost 5 bases, and 12 bases lay in between.

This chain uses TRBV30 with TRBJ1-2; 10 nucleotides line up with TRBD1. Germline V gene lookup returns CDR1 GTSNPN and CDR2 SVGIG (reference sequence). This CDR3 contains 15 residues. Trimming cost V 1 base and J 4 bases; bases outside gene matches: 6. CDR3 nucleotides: TGTGCCTGGAGTGCCCGGGACAGGGGACGCTATGGCTACACCTTC. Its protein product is CAWSARDRGRYGYTF. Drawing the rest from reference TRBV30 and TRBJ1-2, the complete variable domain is SQTIHQWPATLVQPVGSPLSLECTVEGTSNPNLYWYRQAAGRGLQLLFYSVGIGQISSEVPQNLSASRPQDRQFILSSKKLLLSDSGFYLCAWSARDRGRYGYTFGSGTRLTVV.

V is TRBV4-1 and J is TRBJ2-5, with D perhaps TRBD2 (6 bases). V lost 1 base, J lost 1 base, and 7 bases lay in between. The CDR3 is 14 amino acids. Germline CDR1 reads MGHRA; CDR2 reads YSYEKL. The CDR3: CASSQALAQETQYF. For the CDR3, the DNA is TGCGCCAGCAGCCAAGCACTAGCCCAAGAGACCCAGTACTTC.

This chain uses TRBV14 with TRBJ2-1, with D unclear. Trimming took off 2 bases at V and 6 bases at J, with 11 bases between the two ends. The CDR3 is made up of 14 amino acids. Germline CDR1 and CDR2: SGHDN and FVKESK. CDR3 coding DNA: TGTGCCAGCAGCCAATCGATAGTTGGCAATGAGCAGTTCTTC. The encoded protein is CASSQSIVGNEQFF.

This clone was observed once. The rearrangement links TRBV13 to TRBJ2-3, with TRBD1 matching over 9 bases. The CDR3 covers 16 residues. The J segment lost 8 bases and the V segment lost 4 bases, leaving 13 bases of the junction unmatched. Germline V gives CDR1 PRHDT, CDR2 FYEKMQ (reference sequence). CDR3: CASSSRGTGNKGTQYF. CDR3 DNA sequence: TGTGCCAGCAGCTCGCGCGGGACAGGGAACAAGGGTACGCAGTATTTT.

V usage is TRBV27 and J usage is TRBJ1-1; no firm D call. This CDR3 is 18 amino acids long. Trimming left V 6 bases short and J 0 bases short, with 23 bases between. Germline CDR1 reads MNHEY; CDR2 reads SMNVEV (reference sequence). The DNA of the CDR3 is TGTGCCAGCAGATCGGGCAGGACTCCGAGAATTATGAACACTGAAGCTTTCTTT. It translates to CASRSGRTPRIMNTEAFF.

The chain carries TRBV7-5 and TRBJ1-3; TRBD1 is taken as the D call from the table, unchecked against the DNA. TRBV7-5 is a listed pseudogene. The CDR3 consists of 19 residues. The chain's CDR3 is CARSFDRGGYCRVLNTIYF. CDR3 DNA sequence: TGTGCCAGAAGCTTCGACAGGGGTGGTTACTGCCGCGTCTTAAACACCATATATTTT.

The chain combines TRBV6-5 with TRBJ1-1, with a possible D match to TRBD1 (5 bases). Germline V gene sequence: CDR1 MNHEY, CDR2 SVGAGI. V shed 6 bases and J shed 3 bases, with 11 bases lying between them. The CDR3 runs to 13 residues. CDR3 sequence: CASRTGRDTEAFF. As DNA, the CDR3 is TGTGCCAGCAGAACAGGACGCGACACTGAAGCTTTCTTT.

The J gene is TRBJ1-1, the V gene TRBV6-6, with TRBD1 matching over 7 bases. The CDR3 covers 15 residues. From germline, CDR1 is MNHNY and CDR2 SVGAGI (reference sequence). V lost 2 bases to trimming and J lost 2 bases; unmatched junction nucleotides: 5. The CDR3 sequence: CASSYPGTENTEAFF. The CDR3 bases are TGTGCCAGCAGTTACCCCGGGACAGAAAACACTGAAGCTTTCTTT.

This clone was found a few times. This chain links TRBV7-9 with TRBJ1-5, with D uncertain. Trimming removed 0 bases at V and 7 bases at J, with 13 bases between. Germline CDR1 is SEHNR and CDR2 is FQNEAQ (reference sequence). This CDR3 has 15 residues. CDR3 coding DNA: TGTGCCAGCAGCTTAGCTGGGCTCCCCAAACAGCCCCAGCATTTT. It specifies CASSLAGLPKQPQHF.

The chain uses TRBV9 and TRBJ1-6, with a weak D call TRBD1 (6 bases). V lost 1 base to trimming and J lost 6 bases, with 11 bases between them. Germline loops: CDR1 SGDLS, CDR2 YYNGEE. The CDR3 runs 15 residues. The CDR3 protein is CASSVTGLGNSPLHF. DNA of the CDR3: TGTGCCAGCAGCGTAACAGGGTTGGGTAATTCACCCCTCCACTTT. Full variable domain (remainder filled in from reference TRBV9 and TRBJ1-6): DSGVTQTPKHLITATGQRVTLRCSPRSGDLSVYWYQQSLDQGLQFLIQYYNGEERAKGNILERFSAQQFPDLHSELNLSSLELGDSALYFCASSVTGLGNSPLHFGNGTRLTVT.

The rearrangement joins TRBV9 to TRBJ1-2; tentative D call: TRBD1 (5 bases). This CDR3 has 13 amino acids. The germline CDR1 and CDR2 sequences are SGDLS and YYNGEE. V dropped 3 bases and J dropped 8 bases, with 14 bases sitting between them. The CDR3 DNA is TGTGCCAGCAGCGCCGCCAGGGCGGAAGGCTACACCTTC. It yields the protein CASSAARAEGYTF.

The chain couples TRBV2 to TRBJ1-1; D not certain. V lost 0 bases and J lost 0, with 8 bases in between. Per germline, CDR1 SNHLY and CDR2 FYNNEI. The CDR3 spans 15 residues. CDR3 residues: CASSEAATMNTEAFF. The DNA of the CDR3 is TGTGCCAGCAGTGAAGCGGCGACAATGAACACTGAAGCTTTCTTT.

The CDR3 sequence: CASSYSGQTNYGYTF. DNA of the CDR3: TGTGCCAGCAGTTACTCAGGACAGACTAACTATGGCTACACCTTC. V and J are TRBV6-5 and TRBJ1-2, with D possibly matching TRBD1 (6 bases). This CDR3 has 15 amino acids. Trimming took 0 bases from V and 0 from J, leaving 8 bases between them. Germline V gives CDR1 MNHEY, CDR2 SVGAGI.